Presented here are 11 T cell receptor beta chains from one specimen sequenced in a study of response to subunit inactivated influenza vaccine. TCRdb reprocessed the RT-PCR reads via MiXCR and lists one record per CDR3 protein. The data contain 610,000 or so distinct CDR3 sequences, about 14% of them singletons. This specimen was PBMCs from blood, taken 11 to 12 days after vaccination. All receptors derive from a man aged 45-65 years who received an inactivated influenza vaccine.

This chain connects TRBV10-3 to TRBJ1-2, with TRBD1 as a possible D gene (5 bases). The CDR3 totals 12 residues. In germline, CDR1 is ENHRY, CDR2 SYGVKD. Trimming removed 6 bases from V and 4 bases from J, with 9 bases in between. The CDR3 region has the DNA TGTGCCATCAGAGGGACGGCCTATGGCTACACCTTC. Its translation: CAIRGTAYGYTF.

The rearrangement joins TRBV19 to TRBJ2-3; 7 bases are a match to TRBD1. There are 15 residues in the CDR3. Per the germline V gene, CDR1 is LNHDA and CDR2 is SQIVND (reference sequence). V gave up 7 bases and J gave up 5 bases; unmatched junction bases: 12. The CDR3 nucleotides read TGTGCCAGTATCACGACAGGGTGGTTGGGAGATACGCAGTATTTT. Translating gives CASITTGWLGDTQYF.

This rearrangement joins TRBV5-4 to TRBJ2-2; D could derive from TRBD1 or TRBD2 (5 bases each). Between the trimmed V and J ends, which lost 1 base and 5 bases, there was a span of 12 bases. This CDR3 has 15 residues. Per germline, CDR1 SGHNT and CDR2 YYREEE (reference sequence). The CDR3 nucleotides read TGTGCCAGCAGCTTGCAAGGCAGGGAGACCGGGGAGCTGTTTTTT. As protein: CASSLQGRETGELFF.

In its sample, this clonotype was seen a few times. The gene calls are TRBV15 and TRBJ2-7; 7 bases fit TRBD1. With V trimmed by 3 bases and J by 8 bases, 7 bases remained unmatched. CDR3 length: 13 amino acids. Germline-derived CDR1 and CDR2 are LNHNV and YYDKDF (reference sequence). The DNA of the CDR3 is TGTGCCACCAGCAGTGGGGGACAGAAGAAGCAGTACTTC. Its translation: CATSSGGQKKQYF.

This clonotype was detected ten times or more. The CDR3 here is CASSTTGTAEAFF. For the CDR3, the DNA is TGTGCCAGCAGTACGACAGGTACGGCTGAAGCTTTCTTT. The chain carries TRBV6-1 and TRBJ1-1, with D possibly matching TRBD1 (6 bases). Germline assignment: CDR1 MNHNS and CDR2 SASEGT. Trimming took 5 bases from V and 6 from J, leaving 13 bases between them. The CDR3 has 13 residues.

This clonotype was seen more than once but under ten times. The chain carries TRBV5-1 and TRBJ2-3; D is ambiguous. V lost 1 base to trimming and J lost 2 bases, with 8 bases between them. This CDR3 is 14 amino acids long. Per the germline V gene, CDR1 is SGHRS and CDR2 is YFSETQ. CDR3 coding DNA: TGCGCCAGCAGCTTGTCACAGATCACAGATACGCAGTATTTT. Translated, it gives CASSLSQITDTQYF.

This clonotype was counted between two and nine times. V and J are TRBV29-1 and TRBJ2-7; TRBD1 aligns across 7 bases. Trimming removed 2 bases from V and 2 bases from J; junction bases left unmatched: 6. This CDR3 has 14 amino acids. Per the germline V gene, CDR1 is SQVTM and CDR2 is ANQGSEA. The chain's CDR3 is CSVELGGGTYEQYF. The CDR3 DNA is TGCAGCGTTGAATTAGGGGGCGGAACCTACGAGCAGTACTTC.

This clonotype was detected only a few times. The chain couples TRBV21-1 to TRBJ2-3; TRBD2 is the table's D call, not checked against the DNA. TRBV21-1 is recorded as a pseudogene. The CDR3 runs to 20 residues. The CDR3 DNA is TGTGCCAGCAGCAAACCCCCAAATAGCGGGAGGGCCGCCGTCACAGATACGCAGTATTTT. This gives the protein CASSKPPNSGRAAVTDTQYF.

This clonotype has just a few counts. The J gene is TRBJ1-4, the V gene TRBV20-1, with D unresolved. Germline V CDR1 and CDR2: DFQATT, SNEGSKA (reference sequence). V was pared by 2 bases and J by 0 bases, with 7 bases between. The CDR3 covers 14 residues. The CDR3 bases are TGCAGTGCTAGAATGGGTGCAACTAATGAAAAACTGTTTTTT. It is translated as CSARMGATNEKLFF.

This clonotype was seen a few times. The V and J genes are TRBV24-1 and TRBJ2-2; D ambiguous. V dropped 4 bases and J dropped 2 bases, with 4 bases sitting between them. The CDR3 runs 13 residues. Germline V gives CDR1 KGHDR, CDR2 SFDVKD. CDR3 sequence: CATSEPNTGELFF. CDR3 coding DNA: TGTGCCACCAGTGAGCCTAACACCGGGGAGCTGTTTTTT.

This clonotype has more than one count but fewer than ten. The CDR3 nucleotides are TGCAGTGGCCCGTCCCCTCCCCAATACGATGAGCAGTTCTTC. Protein: CSGPSPPQYDEQFF. The V and J genes are TRBV20-1 and TRBJ2-1; no clear D gene. There are 14 residues in the CDR3. Germline values: CDR1 DFQATT, CDR2 SNEGSKA (reference sequence). Trimming removed 7 bases from V and 8 bases from J, with 21 bases in between.